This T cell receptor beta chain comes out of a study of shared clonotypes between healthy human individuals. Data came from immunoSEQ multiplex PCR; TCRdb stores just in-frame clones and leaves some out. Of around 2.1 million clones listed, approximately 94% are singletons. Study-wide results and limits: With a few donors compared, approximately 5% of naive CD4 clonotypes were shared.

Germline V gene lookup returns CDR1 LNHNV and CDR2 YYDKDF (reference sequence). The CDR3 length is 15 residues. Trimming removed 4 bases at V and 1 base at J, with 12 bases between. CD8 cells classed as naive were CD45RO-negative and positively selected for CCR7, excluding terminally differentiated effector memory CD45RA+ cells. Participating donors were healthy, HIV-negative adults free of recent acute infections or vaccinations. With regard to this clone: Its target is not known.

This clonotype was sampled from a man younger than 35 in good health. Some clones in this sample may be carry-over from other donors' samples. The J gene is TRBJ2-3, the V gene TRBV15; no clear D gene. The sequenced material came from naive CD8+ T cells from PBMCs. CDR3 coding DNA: TGTGCCACCAGCACTCGGCGATCCGGCACAGATACGCAGTATTTT. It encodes CATSTRRSGTDTQYF.